The source of this T cell receptor beta chain is a study of T cells in Graves' hyperthyroidism and ophthalmopathy. In the study overall: Any treatment followed the collection of peripheral blood at initial diagnosis. General observations from the study: The majority of expanded thyroid clonotypes above 0.001 also appeared in blood.

TCR beta CDR3 sequences were amplified from RNA transcripts. The HTBI primer set drove a first-round RT-PCR of the TCR CDR3. TCRdb recomputed calls from the multiplex PCR reads with MiXCR, one row per CDR3 protein. The sample yields some 600,000 distinct CDR3 sequences, around 13% seen once. CDR3 size: 14 residues. J lost 3 bases, V lost 4 bases, and 3 bases had no gene match. From germline, CDR1 is SEHNR and CDR2 FQNEAQ (reference sequence). This clonotype was recorded at least ten times. Its specificity is unknown. Before ophthalmopathy appeared, progressors gave blood at initial hyperthyroidism diagnosis. Extraction of PBMCs used 8.5 to 10 ml of fresh peripheral blood.

Sequenced material: blood. The source is a woman aged 30 to 39 with Graves' hyperthyroidism that later progressed to Graves' ophthalmopathy. The rearrangement joins TRBV7-9 to TRBJ1-1; 9 nucleotides match TRBD1. The CDR3 protein is CASSSQGADTEAFF. DNA of the CDR3: TGTGCCAGCAGCTCACAGGGGGCGGACACTGAAGCTTTCTTT. Using reference TRBV7-9 and TRBJ1-1 for the parts outside the CDR3, the full variable domain is DTGVSQNPRHKITKRGQNVTFRCDPISEHNRLYWYRQTLGQGPEFLTYFQNEAQLEKSRLLSDRFSAERPKGSFSTLEIQRTEQGDSAMYLCASSSQGADTEAFFGQGTRLTVV.